This T cell receptor (beta chain) was captured by sequencing in a study of cytomegalovirus exposure and HLA in healthy donors. Study findings and constraints: In a later analysis, compared with equally common non-associated chains, HLA-associated beta chains were more expanded. Later analysis identified several of the most significant clusters that appeared linked to common viral pathogens.

This clone was seen a single time. What it binds is unknown. PCR was performed using 60 Vbeta and 13 Jbeta primers. Sequenced by immunoSEQ multiplex PCR; TCRdb stores in-frame clones only, minus some. The table shows about 130,000 clones, with around 81% occurring only once. Sequencing was performed on PBMCs. The sequence derives from a man younger than 35 in good health and CMV-seronegative.

CDR3 sequence reads: CASRKTDRVNGQPQHF. The CDR3 coding sequence is TGTGCCAGTAGAAAAACCGACAGGGTGAACGGTCAGCCCCAGCATTTT. The chain recombines TRBV19 with TRBJ1-5; 7 bases align to TRBD1. Germline values: CDR1 LNHDA, CDR2 SQIVND (reference sequence). The CDR3 has 16 residues. Trimming at V came to 6 bases and at J to 6 bases, leaving 14 bases not matched to a gene.